One and the same sample provided the 10 T cell receptor beta chains below, sequenced in a study of blood T cells in healthy people across ages. Then a second PCR, running roughly 7 to 11 cycles, was carried out with a sample-barcoded 5' primer and a J-beta primer mix. TCRdb reprocessed the 5' RACE reads with MiXCR, giving one entry per CDR3 protein. The data hold fewer than 2 million distinct CDR3 sequences, with roughly two fifths observed a single time. The specimen sequenced was blood. The receptors originated from a human donor in good health.

The chain links TRBV5-1 to TRBJ2-3, with D uncertain. CDR3 length equals 13 residues. CDR1 SGHRS and CDR2 YFSETQ come from the germline V gene. Trimming took 4 bases from V and 1 from J, leaving 7 bases between them. CDR3 bases: TGCGCCAGCAGCATTGACGGCACAGATACGCAGTATTTT. Translating it yields CASSIDGTDTQYF. The variable domain in full, with the rest retrieved from reference TRBV5-1 and TRBJ2-3, is KAGVTQTPRYLIKTRGQQVTLSCSPISGHRSVSWYQQTPGQGLQFLFEYFSETQRNKGNFPGRFSGRQFSNSRSEMNVSTLELGDSALYLCASSIDGTDTQYFGPGTRLTVL.

The table lists this clonotype with a few counts. This chain uses TRBV20-1 with TRBJ2-4; 8 bases match TRBD2. V lost 5 bases to trimming and J lost 8 bases; unmatched junction nucleotides: 8. The CDR3 spans 13 residues. Per the germline V gene, CDR1 is DFQATT and CDR2 is SNEGSKA (reference sequence). CDR3 protein: CSAPPGGGDIQYF. The CDR3 coding sequence is TGCAGTGCTCCGCCCGGGGGGGGTGACATTCAGTACTTC.

This chain links TRBV5-1 with TRBJ2-2; no clear D gene. In germline, CDR1 is SGHRS, CDR2 YFSETQ. Trimming removed 2 bases from V and 6 bases from J, with 8 bases in between. The CDR3 extends over 13 amino acids. As DNA, the CDR3 is TGCGCCAGCAGCTTCGACGGGCCCGGGGAGCTGTTTTTT. It specifies CASSFDGPGELFF.

This clonotype has a handful of counts. The genes are TRBV6-2 or TRBV6-3 and TRBJ2-7; D gene unclear. The CDR3 has 14 residues. Germline CDR1 and CDR2: MNHEY and SVGEGT. V was clipped by 7 bases and J by 0 bases, with 13 bases between them. The DNA of the CDR3 is TGTGCCAGCACCACTGCAGTCACCTCCTACGAGCAGTACTTC. Translated: CASTTAVTSYEQYF.

Remarks on this clonotype: Since a much larger clone is just one base distant, this may be a read error. The CDR3 protein is CASSLNVNYGYTF. The CDR3 DNA is TGTGCCAGCAGCTTAAACGTCAACTATGGCTACACCTTC. V gene TRBV11-3 combines with J gene TRBJ1-2; D not certain. This CDR3 is 13 amino acids long. Trimming removed 2 bases from V and 2 bases from J, with 6 bases in between. The germline gives CDR1 SGHNT, CDR2 YENEEA.

The sample holds a few counts of this clonotype. The chain recombines TRBV6-5 with TRBJ2-7; 8 bases are shared with TRBD1. The V and J ends lost 6 bases and 2 bases, in that order; junction bases with no gene match: 9. This CDR3 is built from 15 residues. Germline V CDR1 and CDR2: MNHEY, SVGAGI. Here the CDR3 DNA reads TGTGCCAGCAGCGCCCCCCGGACAGGGACCTACGAGCAGTACTTC. It specifies CASSAPRTGTYEQYF.

On this clonotype itself: The junction shows a germline mismatch at one end, possibly a read error. This chain uses TRBV7-2 with TRBJ1-2, with 7 bases matching TRBD1. The germline V gene has CDR1 SGHTA and CDR2 FQGNSA. This CDR3 is built from 14 residues. CDR3 in DNA: TGCGCCAGCAGCTCCGAGACAGGGAACTATGACTACACCTTC. It yields the protein CASSSETGNYDYTF.

This clonotype occurred a few times. Written as DNA, the CDR3 is TGTGCCAGCTCACCACGGGAAAGCACAGATACGCAGTATTTT. Encoded protein: CASSPRESTDTQYF. V usage is TRBV18 and J usage is TRBJ2-3; D uncertain. The V end lost 1 base, the J end lost 0 bases, and 5 bases lay between the germline ends. CDR3 length: 14 residues. Germline V lookup: CDR1 KGHSH, CDR2 LQKENI.

The chain has TRBV4-3 and TRBJ2-5, with 9 positions matching TRBD1. The tail of the sequence fits TRBJ2-7 better, so the J call may be wrong. The CDR3 contains 15 residues. Germline V gene lookup returns CDR1 LGHNA and CDR2 YSLEER. The CDR3 DNA reads as TGCGCCAGCAGCTTCAAGCCGGGACAGGGATACGAGCAGTACTTC. This sequence encodes CASSFKPGQGYEQYF.

This chain links TRBV9 with TRBJ2-3; no clear D. The CDR3 consists of 15 residues. The germline V and J ends were trimmed by 1 base and 0 bases, with 9 bases remaining between them. CDR1 and CDR2 from the germline V gene are SGDLS and YYNGEE. DNA for the CDR3: TGTGCCAGCAGCGTAAAGGGCGGAAGCACAGATACGCAGTATTTT. This translates into CASSVKGGSTDTQYF.